This is a list of T cell receptor beta chains from one sample in a study of neoadjuvant anti-PD-1 for oral cavity cancer. Data came from immunoSEQ multiplex PCR; TCRdb stores just in-frame clones and leaves some out. The sample yields around 16,000 clones, roughly 62% seen once. This material consisted of PBMCs, taken before nivolumab (anti-PD-1) treatment. These receptors all come from a person aged 40 to 85 with oral cavity squamous cell carcinoma. CDR3s include the opening cysteine and the closing phenylalanine or tryptophan. Fields, in order: CDR3 DNA, CDR3 protein, clone size, V gene, D gene, J gene. The D gene is left open where the match is weak. Only some rows state a clone size, as once, few, many or a class for expanded clones.

TGTGCCAGCAGTGAACATAGCGGGCTTTCCTACGAGCAGTACTTC	CASSEHSGLSYEQYF	few	TRBV2	TRBD2	TRBJ2-7
TGTGCCAGCAGCCCAAGATCGGGGACCTACGAGCAGTACTTC	CASSPRSGTYEQYF	NA	TRBV5-6	NA	TRBJ2-7
TGTGCCTGGAGTGCCGGACAGCCCTACTCTGGAAACACCATATATTTT	CAWSAGQPYSGNTIYF	few	TRBV30	NA	TRBJ1-3
TGTGCCAGCAGCCCCATCCCGGCTAGGCAATACAATGAGCAGTTCTTC	CASSPIPARQYNEQFF	few	TRBV7-9	NA	TRBJ2-1
TGTGCCAGCAGGCAGCGGGATAGCACAGATACGCAGTATTTT	CASRQRDSTDTQYF	NA	TRBV2	TRBD2	TRBJ2-3
TGTGCCAGCAGCTCCCTAGGAAGCGGGAGTGTCTACGAGCAGTACTTC	CASSSLGSGSVYEQYF	NA	TRBV5-6	TRBD2	TRBJ2-7
TGTGCCAGCAGTCTACAGGGTGGGGAGCAGTACTTC	CASSLQGGEQYF	NA	TRBV6-5	NA	TRBJ2-7
TGTGCCTGGAGCGCAACAGGGATCCAACAATCGGGACCTGAAGCTTTCTTT	CAWSATGIQQSGPEAFF	NA	TRBV30	NA	TRBJ1-1
TGTGCCAGCAGTTACAGGGCGGGAGAGGGGTACGAGCAGTACTTC	CASSYRAGEGYEQYF	NA	TRBV6-5	TRBD2	TRBJ2-7
TGCGCCAGCAGCTTGGACGGTGAAGAAAAACTGTTTTTT	CASSLDGEEKLFF	NA	TRBV5-1	NA	TRBJ1-4
TGTGCCAGCAGCCACAAACAAGGCAGGAGCACAGATACGCAGTATTTT	CASSHKQGRSTDTQYF	NA	TRBV5-6	NA	TRBJ2-3